Below are 21 T cell receptor beta chains sequenced from a single sample in a study of blood T cell repertoires in COVID-19. Generated by immunoSEQ multiplex PCR, the TCRdb table keeps only in-frame clones and is missing some. The data show about 130,000 clones, with around 89% seen just once and around 4.5% held by the top ten. Sample: peripheral blood. The receptors were gathered from a man in his sixties with COVID-19, enrolled during active disease.

V and J are TRBV7-9 and TRBJ2-3, with 9 positions matching TRBD2. Germline CDR1 reads SEHNR; CDR2 reads FQNEAQ (reference sequence). J was trimmed by 0 bases and V by 3 bases; bases with no gene match: 4. The CDR3 totals 16 residues. CDR3 DNA: TGTGCCAGCAGCTTCGTAGCGGGGGTCAGCACAGATACGCAGTATTTT. Amino acids: CASSFVAGVSTDTQYF.

The chain uses TRBV11-2 and TRBJ2-7; 8 bases align to TRBD2. The CDR3 covers 13 residues. V shed 5 bases and J 6 bases; nucleotides not matched to a gene: 6. Germline lookup yields CDR1 SGHAT and CDR2 FQNNGV. CDR3 residues: CASSPTGGGEQYF. The CDR3 nucleotides are TGTGCCAGCAGCCCTACGGGGGGGGGCGAGCAGTACTTC. Looking up the rest from reference TRBV11-2 and TRBJ2-7 gives the full variable domain: EAGVAQSPRYKIIEKRQSVAFWCNPISGHATLYWYQQILGQGPKLLIQFQNNGVVDDSQLPKDRFSAERLKGVDSTLKIQPAKLEDSAVYLCASSPTGGGEQYFGPGTRLTVT.

The V call is TRBV6-5, the J call TRBJ2-7; D possibly corresponds to TRBD1 (6 bases). Per the germline V gene, CDR1 is MNHEY and CDR2 is SVGAGI. The germline V and J ends were trimmed by 8 bases and 9 bases, with 20 bases remaining between them. The CDR3 extends over 13 amino acids. CDR3 nucleotides: TGTGCCAGCCAACCTCCCCGGCAGGGGTGGCAGTACTTC. As protein: CASQPPRQGWQYF.

CDR3 amino acids: CASSPPGHLNTEAFF. CDR3 coding DNA: TGTGCCAGCAGTCCTCCGGGACACCTGAACACTGAAGCTTTCTTT. The chain joins TRBV6-5 to TRBJ1-1, with TRBD1 as a possible D gene (6 bases). With 5 bases removed from V and 0 bases from J, the gap between germline ends came to 13 bases. Germline CDR1 MNHEY, CDR2 SVGAGI. The CDR3 is made up of 15 amino acids.

This chain joins TRBV9 and TRBJ1-3; 9 bases fit TRBD1. The junction had 5 bases not matched to a gene; V was cut back by 3 bases and J by 4 bases. There are 15 residues in the CDR3. The V gene's germline CDR1 is SGDLS and CDR2 YYNGEE. The CDR3 coding sequence is TGTGCCAGCAGCGACAGGGGGCTGGAAGGAAACACCATATATTTT. This encodes CASSDRGLEGNTIYF.

This chain uses TRBV28 with TRBJ2-1, with a possible D match to TRBD1 (5 bases). Per the germline V gene, CDR1 is MDHEN and CDR2 is SYDVKM. CDR3 length equals 15 residues. V dropped 7 bases and J dropped 5 bases, with 18 bases sitting between them. CDR3 nucleotide sequence: TGTGCCAGCACCAAGCAGGGCAGGCATGACAATGAGCAGTTCTTC. Protein sequence: CASTKQGRHDNEQFF.

This chain links TRBV20-1 with TRBJ1-5, with TRBD1 identical over 7 bases. The CDR3 totals 16 residues. Germline V gene sequence: CDR1 DFQATT, CDR2 SNEGSKA (reference sequence). V was clipped by 3 bases and J by 10 bases; unmatched bases: 18. CDR3: CSASSHGTANDRPQHF. As DNA, the CDR3 is TGCAGTGCTAGTTCACACGGGACAGCCAATGATCGCCCCCAGCATTTT.

The chain's CDR3 is CASSWGGDEQFF. CDR3 DNA sequence: TGTGCCAGCAGTTGGGGGGGCGATGAGCAGTTCTTC. The rearrangement uses TRBV27 and TRBJ2-1; D might be TRBD2 (7 bases). CDR1 and CDR2 (germline): MNHEY, SMNVEV (reference sequence). CDR3 length equals 12 residues. Trimming removed 4 bases at V and 8 bases at J, with 9 bases between.

The chain joins TRBV5-5 to TRBJ2-4; D is ambiguous. The CDR3 totals 15 residues. Trimming shortened V by 0 bases and J by 5 bases, and 12 bases separated the two germline ends. Germline assignment: CDR1 SGHKS and CDR2 YYEKEE (reference sequence). CDR3 DNA: TGTGCCAGCAGCTTGGGACCAAGAGGCGAAAACATTCAGTACTTC. It translates to CASSLGPRGENIQYF.

The chain recombines TRBV7-2 with TRBJ1-6; possible D gene TRBD1, 5 bases. Germline assignment: CDR1 SGHTA and CDR2 FQGNSA. The CDR3 is 17 amino acids. V was clipped by 0 bases and J by 7 bases, with 16 bases between them. CDR3 region: CASSLARGKQSNSPLHF. As DNA, the CDR3 is TGTGCCAGCAGCTTAGCAAGGGGAAAACAGTCGAATTCACCCCTCCACTTT.

This chain connects TRBV19 to TRBJ2-1; 9 bases agree with TRBD2. The V gene's germline CDR1 is LNHDA and CDR2 SQIVND (reference sequence). With V trimmed by 4 bases and J by 0 bases, 4 bases remained unmatched. This CDR3 region has 16 residues. CDR3 in amino acids: CASSTLTSGSYNEQFF. CDR3 nucleotide sequence: TGTGCCAGTAGTACCTTGACTAGCGGCTCCTACAATGAGCAGTTCTTC.

V usage is TRBV19 and J usage is TRBJ2-2, with TRBD1 as a possible D gene (6 bases). Trimming shortened V by 0 bases and J by 11 bases, and 13 bases separated the two germline ends. This CDR3 region has 14 residues. Germline CDR1 LNHDA, CDR2 SQIVND (reference sequence). For the CDR3, the DNA is TGTGCCAGTAGTATAGATCAACGAGGGGGTGAGCTGTTTTTT. It encodes CASSIDQRGGELFF.

V is TRBV6-2 or TRBV6-3 and J is TRBJ1-4, with 10 bases fitting TRBD1. V lost 4 bases, J lost 8 bases, and 4 bases stayed unmatched. The CDR3 totals 14 residues. The germline gives CDR1 MNHEY, CDR2 SVGEGT. CDR3 residues: CASSSGQGWEKLFF. CDR3 DNA sequence: TGTGCCAGCAGTTCGGGACAGGGGTGGGAAAAACTGTTTTTT.

The chain recombines TRBV5-4 with TRBJ2-2, with D possibly being TRBD2 (6 bases). The CDR3 contains 13 residues. Germline-derived CDR1 and CDR2 are SGHNT and YYREEE (reference sequence). The germline V and J ends were trimmed by 0 bases and 7 bases, with 7 bases remaining between them. The CDR3 loop is CASSLVSGGELFF. In DNA, the CDR3 is TGTGCCAGCAGCTTGGTTAGCGGCGGGGAGCTGTTTTTT.

As DNA, the CDR3 is TGCGCCAGCAGCCAAGAACCGGGTGGGGCCAACGTCCTGACTTTC. It specifies CASSQEPGGANVLTF. This chain joins TRBV4-1 and TRBJ2-6; D remains ambiguous. Looked up from germline, CDR1 is MGHRA and CDR2 is YSYEKL. This CDR3 spans 15 amino acids. The V end was cut by 0 bases, the J end by 3 bases, with 6 bases between.

V usage is TRBV4-2 and J usage is TRBJ1-3; 7 bases map to TRBD1. Unmatched junction bases numbered 2, after V lost 3 bases and J lost 0 bases. Germline V gives CDR1 LGHNA, CDR2 YNFKEQ. The CDR3 is 15 amino acids. The CDR3 spells CASSQDRSSGNTIYF. For the CDR3, the DNA is TGTGCCAGCAGCCAGGACAGGAGCTCTGGAAACACCATATATTTT.

The rearrangement joins TRBV6-6 to TRBJ2-5; 12 nucleotides line up with TRBD2. From germline, CDR1 is MNHNY and CDR2 SVGAGI (reference sequence). V lost 6 bases and J lost 5; bases outside the gene matches: 4. The CDR3 consists of 14 residues. The CDR3 protein is CASRPGTSGETQYF. DNA for the CDR3: TGTGCCAGCAGACCTGGGACTAGCGGGGAGACCCAGTACTTC.

The V gene is TRBV24-1, the J gene TRBJ2-2; no clear D gene. Trimming took off 5 bases at V and 8 bases at J, with 8 bases between the two ends. Germline V gene lookup returns CDR1 KGHDR and CDR2 SFDVKD. The CDR3 loop spans 12 amino acids. The CDR3 region is CATSAPLGELFF. CDR3 in DNA: TGTGCCACCAGTGCCCCTCTGGGGGAGCTGTTTTTT.

This clone was picked up one time. The chain recombines TRBV30 with TRBJ1-1; the D is unclear. CDR1 GTSNPN and CDR2 SVGIG come from the germline V gene (reference sequence). V gave up 5 bases and J gave up 7 bases, with 17 bases separating them. This CDR3 contains 13 residues. The chain's CDR3 is CAWRGSNTGEAFF. As DNA, the CDR3 is TGTGCCTGGCGCGGCAGCAATACGGGTGAAGCTTTCTTT.

V and J are TRBV2 and TRBJ1-6; weak D call: TRBD1 (6 bases). The CDR3 covers 13 residues. CDR1 and CDR2 from the germline V gene are SNHLY and FYNNEI. The V end lost 3 bases, the J end lost 10 bases, and 10 bases lay between the germline ends. The CDR3 spells CASSDIRGSPLHF. The CDR3 DNA reads as TGTGCCAGCAGTGATATCAGGGGATCACCCCTCCACTTT.

The rearrangement uses TRBV5-1 and TRBJ1-2; D is unresolved. Germline-derived CDR1 and CDR2 are SGHRS and YFSETQ. The length of the CDR3 is 13 residues. The germline V and J ends were trimmed by 6 bases and 4 bases, with 13 bases remaining between them. The CDR3 nucleotides read TGCGCCAGCAAGGCAGAGGAAGTCTATGGCTACACCTTC. Its protein is CASKAEEVYGYTF.